The rows below give T cell receptor beta chains drawn from one sample of a study of blood T cell repertoires in COVID-19. TCRdb's copy holds only in-frame clones and misses some; the assay was immunoSEQ multiplex PCR. The sample comprises 80,000 to 95,000 clones, roughly nine tenths of which are singletons, and about 1.8% rests with the top ten. Sequencing was carried out using peripheral blood. All receptors come from a human donor with active COVID-19. The donor label of this sample is uncertain. CDR3s include the opening cysteine and the closing phenylalanine or tryptophan. D genes are given only for firm matches. Rows give clone size only sometimes, using once, few, many, or a class for an expanded clone.

TRBD1,TRBV7-8,.,TRBJ2-1,TGTGCCAGCAGCCGACGGACAGGGTACAATGAGCAGTTCTTC,CASSRRTGYNEQFF
TRBD2,TRBV11-2,.,TRBJ2-7,TGTGCCAGCAGCACAATACTAGCGGGGAAATACGAGCAGTACTTC,CASSTILAGKYEQYF
.,TRBV5-8,.,TRBJ1-4,TGTGCCAGCAGCTTCCGCGCAACTAATGAAAAACTGTTTTTT,CASSFRATNEKLFF
TRBD1,TRBV7-3,.,TRBJ2-1,TGTGCCAGCAGTTTCGACAGGGTCGGTGAGCAGTTCTTC,CASSFDRVGEQFF
.,TRBV10-1,.,TRBJ2-7,TGCGCCAGCAGTGAGGGAGGTTCGCCGAGCGACGAGCAGTACTTC,CASSEGGSPSDEQYF
TRBD1,TRBV11-2,.,TRBJ1-1,TGTGCCAGCAGCTTACCAGGGGGAACTGAAGCTTTCTTT,CASSLPGGTEAFF
TRBD2,TRBV5-1,.,TRBJ2-2,TGCGCCAGCAGCTTGGACGGGGGGGCCGGGGAGCTGTTTTTT,CASSLDGGAGELFF
TRBD1,TRBV19,.,TRBJ2-7,TGTGCCAGTAGTCCCTCCCGGACAGGTAACTCCTACGAGCAGTACTTC,CASSPSRTGNSYEQYF
TRBD2,TRBV7-2,.,TRBJ2-7,TGTGCCAGCAGCCCCCAGCGGGGGCTTACGGGAGAGCAGTACTTC,CASSPQRGLTGEQYF
.,TRBV5-4,once,TRBJ2-3,TGTGCCAGCAGCTCTCTAAGCGATCCGACGCAGTATTTT,CASSSLSDPTQYF
TRBD1,TRBV9,.,TRBJ2-1,TGTGCCAGGGCCCGGGACAGGGACGAGTTGGCCAATGAGCAGTTCTTC,CARARDRDELANEQFF
TRBD2,TRBV19,.,TRBJ2-4,TGTGCCAGTAGTATCGGGGGGGAAAACATTCAGTACTTC,CASSIGGENIQYF
TRBD1,TRBV7-6,.,TRBJ2-3,TGTGCCAGCAGCGTCAGTGTGGGACAGGGGGCCTCCGTTACGCAGTATTTT,CASSVSVGQGASVTQYF
.,TRBV2,.,TRBJ2-5,TGTGCCAGCAGTGCAGGGGAGAGGGAGACCCAGTACTTC,CASSAGERETQYF
.,TRBV27,.,TRBJ1-6,TGTGCCAGCCAAGGGGGTTTGAATTCACCCCTCCACTTT,CASQGGLNSPLHF
.,TRBV5-1,.,TRBJ1-4,TGCGCCAGCACCACAGGGTTTGCAACTAATGAAAAACTGTTTTTT,CASTTGFATNEKLFF
.,TRBV10-3,.,TRBJ2-3,TGTGCCATCAGTGGGGTACAGGGAGGGGGCACAGATACGCAGTATTTT,CAISGVQGGGTDTQYF
TRBD1,TRBV12-3/TRBV12-4,.,TRBJ1-2,TGTGCCAGCACCCCACCGGGACAGCTTGGCTACACCTTC,CASTPPGQLGYTF
TRBD1,TRBV4-1,.,TRBJ2-5,TGCGCCAGCAGCAACGGACAGGGGGAAGAGACCCAGTACTTC,CASSNGQGEETQYF
TRBD1,TRBV27,.,TRBJ2-7,TGTGCCAGCAGCCGCCGGGACAGGGAGGCCTACGAGCAGTACTTC,CASSRRDREAYEQYF
TRBD2,TRBV20-1,.,TRBJ2-3,TGCAGTGCTAGTTGGGGACTAGCGGGGGGGCCGATGGGCACAGATACGCAGTATTTT,CSASWGLAGGPMGTDTQYF
.,TRBV3-1/TRBV3-2,.,TRBJ1-3,TGTGCCAGCAGCCAAGTCTCTGGGGCCACCATATATTTT,CASSQVSGATIYF
TRBD1,TRBV4-1,.,TRBJ2-5,TGCGCCAGCAGCCAAGGGACAGGGGTCCAAGAGACCCAGTACTTC,CASSQGTGVQETQYF
.,TRBV19,.,TRBJ1-4,TGTGCCAGTACCCACTCCTGGAATCGGGAATTCGATGAAAAACTGTTTTTT,CASTHSWNREFDEKLFF
TRBD1,TRBV5-1,once,TRBJ1-4,TGCGCCAGCAGCCCGGACAGGGCCGGGATTGAAAAACTGTTTTTT,CASSPDRAGIEKLFF
TRBD1,TRBV10-3,.,TRBJ1-2,TGTGCCATCAGTGGGGACAGGGGGATGAATGGCTACACCTTC,CAISGDRGMNGYTF
.,TRBV19,.,TRBJ2-1,TGTGCCAGTAGTATAATGAATGGGCCAAAATACAATGAGCAGTTCTTC,CASSIMNGPKYNEQFF
.,TRBV10-3,.,TRBJ1-4,TGTGCCACATGGGGCCCCAGGGGATCAACTAATGAAAAACTGTTTTTT,CATWGPRGSTNEKLFF
.,TRBV18,.,TRBJ1-5,TGTGCCAGCTCCCTCGGGCCGGGAGGAAATAGCAATCAGCCCCAGCATTTT,CASSLGPGGNSNQPQHF
TRBD2,TRBV5-6,.,TRBJ2-1,TGTGCCAGCAGCTGGGCTAGCGGGGGTCATGAGCAGTTCTTC,CASSWASGGHEQFF
TRBD1,TRBV6-5,.,TRBJ1-4,TGTGCGGGGGGGACAGGGATTGATGATGAAAAACTGTTTTTT,CAGGTGIDDEKLFF
TRBD1,TRBV12-5,.,TRBJ1-6,TGTGCTAGTGGCTCGGGACAGGAAAATTCACCCCTCCACTTT,CASGSGQENSPLHF
.,TRBV11-3,.,TRBJ2-3,TGTGCCAGCAGCTTACTTGGGGCAGGGGATACAGATACGCAGTATTTT,CASSLLGAGDTDTQYF
.,TRBV4-1,.,TRBJ1-2,TGCGCCAGCAGCCTTGAGGGAGGGACTAGCTATGGCTACACCTTC,CASSLEGGTSYGYTF
.,TRBV7-2,.,TRBJ2-7,TGTGCCAGCAGCCCGCGTAGCAGCTACGAGCAGTACTTC,CASSPRSSYEQYF
TRBD2,TRBV5-1,.,TRBJ2-5,TGCGCCAGCAACCTGGGGACTAGTCGCGAGACCCAGTACTTC,CASNLGTSRETQYF
.,TRBV18,.,TRBJ1-4,TGTGCCAGCTCACCACCGGGAGGGGCAGGGGAAAAACTGTTTTTT,CASSPPGGAGEKLFF
TRBD1,TRBV10-3,.,TRBJ1-2,TGTGCCTCACAGGGGGCGGACGGCTACACCTTC,CASQGADGYTF
TRBD1,TRBV18,.,TRBJ2-1,TGTGCCAGCTCACGGGGCTTTAGGCTACGAGGGACAGCCAGCCTCGGGATCAATGAGCAGTTCTTC,CASSRGFRLRGTASLGINEQFF
.,TRBV5-1,.,TRBJ2-5,TGCGCCAGCAGCTTGGAGAGTCCGGGCCAAGAGACCCAGTACTTC,CASSLESPGQETQYF
TRBD1,TRBV5-1,.,TRBJ1-2,TGCGCCAGCAGCTTGGACCAAGCCGGGACAGGGGACGGCTACACCTTC,CASSLDQAGTGDGYTF
.,TRBV28,.,TRBJ1-1,TGTGCCAGCAGTTTATTGGAGACTGAAGCTTTCTTT,CASSLLETEAFF
TRBD1,TRBV5-1,.,TRBJ2-5,TGCGCCAGCAGCTTGACTACAGGGGCCCAAGAGACCCAGTACTTC,CASSLTTGAQETQYF
TRBD2,TRBV19,.,TRBJ2-7,TGTGCCACGGCGGGGGTCGGGAGCTCCTACGAGCAGTACTTC,CATAGVGSSYEQYF
.,TRBV6-5,.,TRBJ2-7,TGTGCCAGCAGTTACTCCGGACAGCTGGGTGAGCAGTACTTC,CASSYSGQLGEQYF
TRBD2,TRBV6-6,.,TRBJ2-1,TGTGCCAGCAGTTACCCCCCAGCGGGGGGGCCGAATGAGCAGTTCTTC,CASSYPPAGGPNEQFF
TRBD1,TRBV27,.,TRBJ2-3,TGTGCCAGCAGTCCCGACAGGGGTCGAGATACGCAGTATTTT,CASSPDRGRDTQYF
TRBD1,TRBV19,.,TRBJ1-4,TGTGCCAGGGAACAGGGGATTATAGCTAATGAAAAACTGTTTTTT,CAREQGIIANEKLFF
.,TRBV28,.,TRBJ2-5,TGTGCCAGCAGGGGGCGGATAGGGGAGACCCAGTACTTC,CASRGRIGETQYF